This T cell receptor (beta chain) was sequenced in a study of spatial heterogeneity in lung cancer. For the study at large: Beta-chain sequences were consistently detected more often than alpha-chain sequences.

Time point given: sample taken at primary tumor resection. This clonotype is medium-sized by share. As yet, its antigen is unknown. MiXCR, applied by TCRdb to the 5' RACE reads, yields one record per CDR3 protein. The profile shows some 6,000 distinct CDR3 sequences, 8.5% to 10% of them singletons. The V gene lost 3 bases and the J gene lost 10 bases, with 18 bases spanning the gap. CDR3 length equals 14 residues. Germline CDR1 is SGHVS and CDR2 is FNYEAQ. Study-wide points: Counts of expanded intratumoral alpha and beta TCRs tracked tumor mutation counts.

The rearrangement links TRBV7-6 to TRBJ1-1; a weak D match, TRBD1 (5 bases). The source was lung tumor tissue, collected at surgery. The TCR originated in a female donor with early-stage non-small cell lung cancer. For the CDR3, the DNA is TGTGCCAGCAGCTTGAATTTAAGGGCGGGGGGAGCTTTCTTT. The encoded protein is CASSLNLRAGGAFF.